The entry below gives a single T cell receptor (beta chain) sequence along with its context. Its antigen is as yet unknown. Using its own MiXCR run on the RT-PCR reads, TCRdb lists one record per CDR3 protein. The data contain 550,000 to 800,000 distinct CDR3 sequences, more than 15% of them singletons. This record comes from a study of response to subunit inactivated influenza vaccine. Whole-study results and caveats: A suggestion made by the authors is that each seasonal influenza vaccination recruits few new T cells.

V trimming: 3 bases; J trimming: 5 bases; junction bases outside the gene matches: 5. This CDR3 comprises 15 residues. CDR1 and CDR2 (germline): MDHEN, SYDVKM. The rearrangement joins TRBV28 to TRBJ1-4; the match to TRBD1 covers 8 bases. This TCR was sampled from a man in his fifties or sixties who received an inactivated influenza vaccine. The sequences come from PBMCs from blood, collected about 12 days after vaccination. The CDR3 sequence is CASSLGGQGNEKLFF. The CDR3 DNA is TGTGCCAGCAGTTTGGGCGGACAGGGCAATGAAAAACTGTTTTTT.